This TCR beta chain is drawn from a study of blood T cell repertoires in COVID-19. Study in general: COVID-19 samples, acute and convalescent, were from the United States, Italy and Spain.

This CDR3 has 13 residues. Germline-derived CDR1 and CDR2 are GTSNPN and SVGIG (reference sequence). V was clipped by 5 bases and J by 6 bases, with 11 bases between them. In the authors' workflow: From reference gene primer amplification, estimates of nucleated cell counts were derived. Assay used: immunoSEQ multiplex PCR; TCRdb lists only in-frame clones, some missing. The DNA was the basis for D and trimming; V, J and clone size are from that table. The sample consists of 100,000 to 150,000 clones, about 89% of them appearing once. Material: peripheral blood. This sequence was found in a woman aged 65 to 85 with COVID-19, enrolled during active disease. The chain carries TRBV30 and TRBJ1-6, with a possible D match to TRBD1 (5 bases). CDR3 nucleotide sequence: TGTGCCTGGGAGCGGGACGTTAATTCACCCCTCCACTTT. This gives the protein CAWERDVNSPLHF.